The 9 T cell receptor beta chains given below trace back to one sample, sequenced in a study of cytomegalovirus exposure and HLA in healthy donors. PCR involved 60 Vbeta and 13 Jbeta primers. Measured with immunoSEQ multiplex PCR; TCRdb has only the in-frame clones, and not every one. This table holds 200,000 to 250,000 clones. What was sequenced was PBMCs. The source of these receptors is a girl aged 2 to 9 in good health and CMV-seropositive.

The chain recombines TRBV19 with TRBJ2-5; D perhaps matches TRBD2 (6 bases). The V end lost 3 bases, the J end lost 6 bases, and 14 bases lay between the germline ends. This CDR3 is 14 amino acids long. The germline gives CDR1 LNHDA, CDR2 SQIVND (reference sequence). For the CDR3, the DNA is TGTGCCAGTAGTATGACTAGGATAAAACAGACCCAGTACTTC. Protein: CASSMTRIKQTQYF.

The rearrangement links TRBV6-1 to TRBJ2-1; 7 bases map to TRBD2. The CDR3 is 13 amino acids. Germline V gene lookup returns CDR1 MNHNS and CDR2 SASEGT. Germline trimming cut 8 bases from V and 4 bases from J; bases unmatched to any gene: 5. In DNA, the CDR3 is TGTGCCAGCGGTCTAGCGGAATACAATGAGCAGTTCTTC. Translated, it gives CASGLAEYNEQFF.

CDR3 protein: CASSIPGLKGYTF. In nucleotides, the CDR3 is TGTGCCAGCAGTATTCCAGGGCTGAAAGGCTACACCTTC. The V gene is TRBV25-1, the J gene TRBJ1-2, with D possibly matching TRBD1 (5 bases). Germline V gene lookup returns CDR1 MGHDK and CDR2 SYGVNS. The CDR3 runs to 13 residues. V was cut by 5 bases and J by 8 bases, with 15 bases left in between.

The CDR3 spells CASSRGLASYEQYF. CDR3 DNA: TGTGCCAGCAGTCGAGGACTAGCGTCTTACGAGCAGTACTTC. The V gene is TRBV6-5, the J gene TRBJ2-7, with TRBD2 identical over 9 bases. The CDR3 has 14 amino acids. V lost 5 bases and J lost 4; bases outside the gene matches: 6. Germline V gene lookup returns CDR1 MNHEY and CDR2 SVGAGI.

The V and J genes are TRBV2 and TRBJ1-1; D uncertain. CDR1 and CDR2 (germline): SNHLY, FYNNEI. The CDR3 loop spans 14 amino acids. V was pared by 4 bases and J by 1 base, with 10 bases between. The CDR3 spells CASSAFGGNTEAFF. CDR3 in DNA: TGTGCCAGCAGTGCATTCGGTGGGAACACTGAAGCTTTCTTT.

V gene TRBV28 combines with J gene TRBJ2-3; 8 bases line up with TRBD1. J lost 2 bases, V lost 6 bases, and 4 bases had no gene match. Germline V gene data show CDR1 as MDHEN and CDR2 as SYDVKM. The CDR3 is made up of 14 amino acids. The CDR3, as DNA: TGTGCCAGCAGCAGACAGGGGATCACAGATACGCAGTATTTT. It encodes CASSRQGITDTQYF.

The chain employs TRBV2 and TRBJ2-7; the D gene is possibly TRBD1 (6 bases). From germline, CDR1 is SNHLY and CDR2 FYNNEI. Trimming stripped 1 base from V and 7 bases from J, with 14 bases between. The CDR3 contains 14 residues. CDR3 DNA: TGTGCCAGCAGTGAAGGGCAGGGGACGGGAGAGCAGTACTTC. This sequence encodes CASSEGQGTGEQYF.

The CDR3 DNA reads as TGTGCCAGCAGACCGTTAGCGGGAGTTACCTACGAGCAGTACTTC. This sequence encodes CASRPLAGVTYEQYF. V is TRBV28 and J is TRBJ2-7; 9 bases are a match to TRBD2. Germline-derived CDR1 and CDR2 are MDHEN and SYDVKM. After removal of 6 bases from V and 2 bases from J, the junction contained 8 bases not matched to a gene. The CDR3 is made up of 15 amino acids.

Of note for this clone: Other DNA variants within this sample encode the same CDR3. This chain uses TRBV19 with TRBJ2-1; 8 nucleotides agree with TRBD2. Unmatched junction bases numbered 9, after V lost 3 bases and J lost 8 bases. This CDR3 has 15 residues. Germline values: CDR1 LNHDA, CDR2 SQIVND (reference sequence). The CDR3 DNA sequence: TGTGCCAGTAGTATCGGGAGGGCCCTCTTCGATGAGCAGTTCTTC. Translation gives CASSIGRALFDEQFF.